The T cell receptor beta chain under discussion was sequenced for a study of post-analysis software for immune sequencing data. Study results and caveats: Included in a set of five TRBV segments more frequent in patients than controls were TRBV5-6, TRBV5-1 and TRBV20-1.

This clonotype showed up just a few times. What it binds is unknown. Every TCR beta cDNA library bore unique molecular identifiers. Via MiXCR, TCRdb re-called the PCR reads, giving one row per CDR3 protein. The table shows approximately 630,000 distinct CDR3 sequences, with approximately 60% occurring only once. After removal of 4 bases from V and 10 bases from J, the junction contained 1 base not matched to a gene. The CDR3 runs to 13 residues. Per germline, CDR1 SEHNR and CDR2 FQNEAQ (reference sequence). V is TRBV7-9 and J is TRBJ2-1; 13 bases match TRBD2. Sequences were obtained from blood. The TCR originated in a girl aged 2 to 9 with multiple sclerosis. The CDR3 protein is CASSSLAGGEQFF. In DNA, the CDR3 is TGTGCCAGCAGCTCACTAGCGGGAGGGGAGCAGTTCTTC.